This passage covers 25 T cell receptor beta chains from one sample sequenced in a study of cytomegalovirus exposure and HLA in healthy donors (dated by TCRdb to the late 2010s). Receptor amplification or capture employed the immunoSEQ multiplex PCR assay. This immuneACCESS table, as held by TCRdb, lists in-frame sequences with V and J called but not all clones. Of the missing ones, under half trace to an unresolved V gene in checked studies; the others have no known cause. This sample gives roughly 180,000 clones in total; around nine tenths of them show up just once. Approximately 7% of the sample belongs to the ten largest clones. Sequencing input: PBMCs. The receptors were gathered from a man aged 25-40 years in good health and CMV-seropositive.

V gene TRBV30 combines with J gene TRBJ2-1; the D is unclear. The CDR3 consists of 15 residues. Trimming took off 0 bases at V and 6 bases at J, with 15 bases between the two ends. Germline CDR1 is GTSNPN and CDR2 is SVGIG (reference sequence). In DNA, the CDR3 is TGTGCCTGGAGTGTACCAGGTCCTCCCCGCAATGAGCAGTTCTTC. Amino acids: CAWSVPGPPRNEQFF.

This clone has a single count. V gene TRBV27 combines with J gene TRBJ1-6, with TRBD1 as a possible D gene (6 bases). Germline V CDR1 and CDR2: MNHEY, SMNVEV (reference sequence). With 3 bases removed from V and 13 bases from J, the gap between germline ends came to 10 bases. The CDR3 is made up of 12 amino acids. In DNA form, the CDR3 reads TGTGCCAGCAGTTTTGTGGGGGGCCCCCTCCACTTT. Its protein is CASSFVGGPLHF.

The genes are TRBV14 and TRBJ2-7; 8 nucleotides line up with TRBD2. CDR1 SGHDN and CDR2 FVKESK come from the germline V gene. CDR3 length equals 14 residues. Trimming took 4 bases from V and 2 from J; bases not matched to a gene: 4. CDR3 region: CASSPGGVAYEQYF. The CDR3 coding sequence is TGTGCCAGCAGCCCCGGGGGGGTGGCCTACGAGCAGTACTTC.

The gene calls are TRBV30 and TRBJ1-5, with D possibly matching TRBD1 (5 bases). V dropped 5 bases and J dropped 7 bases, with 12 bases sitting between them. Germline V gene sequence: CDR1 GTSNPN, CDR2 SVGIG (reference sequence). The CDR3 length is 12 residues. CDR3 in DNA: TGTGCCTGGGGGGACCCAGGGCAGCCCCAGCATTTT. This gives the protein CAWGDPGQPQHF.

The V call is TRBV19, the J call TRBJ2-7, with 14 bases identical to TRBD2. CDR1 and CDR2 (germline): LNHDA, SQIVND (reference sequence). V lost 2 bases, J lost 5 bases, and 14 bases stayed unmatched. The CDR3 extends over 19 amino acids. CDR3 coding DNA: TGTGCCAGTAGTATAAGAGGAGGGACTAGCGGGGGTTCACGGGACGAGCAGTACTTC. Protein sequence: CASSIRGGTSGGSRDEQYF.

The chain combines TRBV2 with TRBJ1-1; D may be TRBD1 (5 bases). Trimming removed 0 bases from V and 4 bases from J, with 15 bases in between. Per the germline V gene, CDR1 is SNHLY and CDR2 is FYNNEI. CDR3 length: 16 residues. CDR3 sequence (DNA): TGTGCCAGCAGTGAAGCGCCGGGGGTTTCTTCCACTGAAGCTTTCTTT. It is translated as CASSEAPGVSSTEAFF. The complete variable domain, with remaining parts taken from reference TRBV2 and TRBJ1-1, reads EPEVTQTPSHQVTQMGQEVILRCVPISNHLYFYWYRQILGQKVEFLVSFYNNEISEKSEIFDDQFSVERPDGSNFTLKIRSTKLEDSAMYFCASSEAPGVSSTEAFFGQGTRLTVV.

The CDR3 here is CASRRSGEETQYF. The CDR3, as DNA: TGTGCCAGCAGACGCTCCGGGGAAGAGACCCAGTACTTC. The chain has TRBV28 and TRBJ2-5; maybe TRBD2 (5 bases). The CDR3 contains 13 residues. Germline CDR1 and CDR2: MDHEN and SYDVKM. V lost 6 bases to trimming and J lost 3 bases, with 11 bases between them.

The rearrangement links TRBV7-8 to TRBJ2-1, with TRBD1 matching over 8 bases. The germline V gene has CDR1 SGHVS and CDR2 FQNEAQ. The CDR3 contains 15 residues. V was pared by 5 bases and J by 4 bases, with 7 bases of the junction left unmatched. The CDR3 here is CASSRQGTAYNEQFF. For the CDR3, the DNA is TGTGCCAGCAGCCGACAGGGGACCGCGTACAATGAGCAGTTCTTC.

The chain carries TRBV6-5 and TRBJ2-7, with TRBD1 as a possible D gene (5 bases). V was cut by 8 bases and J by 5 bases, with 16 bases left in between. The CDR3 consists of 13 residues. Per the germline V gene, CDR1 is MNHEY and CDR2 is SVGAGI. Written as DNA, the CDR3 is TGTGCCAGCTTCGAAGGGGCAGGTGACGAGCAGTACTTC. It is translated as CASFEGAGDEQYF.

This clone was counted a single time. This chain connects TRBV19 to TRBJ1-1; D uncertain. Trimming took off 7 bases at V and 1 base at J, with 10 bases between the two ends. Germline CDR1 is LNHDA and CDR2 is SQIVND (reference sequence). This CDR3 comprises 13 residues. The CDR3 DNA is TGTGCCAGTAAACGGCCCTCGAACACTGAAGCTTTCTTT. Encoded protein: CASKRPSNTEAFF.

The J gene is TRBJ1-4, the V gene TRBV9, with 7 bases fitting TRBD1. Germline V gene sequence: CDR1 SGDLS, CDR2 YYNGEE. The CDR3 runs to 14 residues. Losses at the gene ends were 2 bases for V and 5 bases for J; bases not matched to a gene: 3. In nucleotides, the CDR3 is TGTGCCAGCAGCGTGGGACAGCTCAATGAAAAACTGTTTTTT. Protein product: CASSVGQLNEKLFF. Using reference TRBV9 and TRBJ1-4 for the parts outside the CDR3, the full variable domain is DSGVTQTPKHLITATGQRVTLRCSPRSGDLSVYWYQQSLDQGLQFLIQYYNGEERAKGNILERFSAQQFPDLHSELNLSSLELGDSALYFCASSVGQLNEKLFFGSGTQLSVL.

The V gene is TRBV7-8, the J gene TRBJ2-7; unclear D gene. Trimming pared 1 base from V and 2 bases from J, leaving 6 bases between. Germline loops: CDR1 SGHVS, CDR2 FQNEAQ. CDR3 length equals 13 residues. For the CDR3, the DNA is TGTGCCAGCAGCTTAGAGAGGACCTACGAGCAGTACTTC. Amino acids: CASSLERTYEQYF. Based on the CDR3 plus reference TRBV7-8 and TRBJ2-7, the full variable domain is GAGVSQSPRYKVAKRGQDVALRCDPISGHVSLFWYQQALGQGPEFLTYFQNEAQLDKSGLPSDRFFAERPEGSVSTLKIQRTQQEDSAVYLCASSLERTYEQYFGPGTRLTVT.

This chain's CDR3 is CASSERGIFYEQYF. CDR3 nucleotide sequence: TGTGCCAGCAGTGAAAGGGGCATTTTCTACGAGCAGTACTTC. The chain combines TRBV25-1 with TRBJ2-7; the D gene is possibly TRBD1 (5 bases). CDR3 length: 14 residues. Per the germline V gene, CDR1 is MGHDK and CDR2 is SYGVNS. V was clipped by 2 bases and J by 3 bases, with 11 bases between them.

In its sample, this clone was seen once. The chain links TRBV5-1 to TRBJ2-5; D is undetermined. CDR3 length equals 16 residues. Trimming shortened V by 0 bases and J by 2 bases, and 14 bases separated the two germline ends. Germline V gene lookup returns CDR1 SGHRS and CDR2 YFSETQ. CDR3 loop: CASSLAELLSQETQYF. CDR3 sequence (DNA): TGCGCCAGCAGCTTGGCGGAACTTCTATCTCAAGAGACCCAGTACTTC.

V is TRBV7-6 and J is TRBJ2-3; perhaps TRBD1 as D (6 bases). This CDR3 contains 15 residues. Trimming cost V 2 bases and J 2 bases, with 11 bases left between them. Germline V lookup: CDR1 SGHVS, CDR2 FNYEAQ. CDR3 in amino acids: CASSLNRAFTDTQYF. In DNA, the CDR3 is TGTGCCAGCAGCTTAAACAGGGCCTTCACAGATACGCAGTATTTT.

CDR3 coding DNA: TGTGCCAGCAGCACGACAGGGGTGGGCACTGAAGCTTTCTTT. Translation gives CASSTTGVGTEAFF. The chain carries TRBV6-5 and TRBJ1-1; 8 bases match TRBD1. The ends lost 6 bases at V and 4 bases at J; junction bases unmatched: 7. CDR3 length: 14 residues. Germline V gene data show CDR1 as MNHEY and CDR2 as SVGAGI.

The chain couples TRBV18 to TRBJ2-1; tentatively, D is TRBD1 (5 bases). V lost 3 bases to trimming and J lost 1 base, with 10 bases between them. Germline V gene data show CDR1 as KGHSH and CDR2 as LQKENI. The CDR3 runs 15 residues. The CDR3 spells CASSPVSGSYNEQFF. CDR3 DNA: TGTGCCAGCTCACCGGTCTCAGGGTCCTACAATGAGCAGTTCTTC.

The J gene is TRBJ2-1, the V gene TRBV5-6, with D unclear. There are 14 residues in the CDR3. Deletions cut 4 bases from V and 7 bases from J, with 15 bases between. From germline, CDR1 is SGHDT and CDR2 YYEEEE. The DNA for the CDR3 is TGTGCCAGCAGCAGGGCAGGATTAAGGAATGAGCAGTTCTTC. This codes for CASSRAGLRNEQFF.

V gene TRBV7-6 combines with J gene TRBJ2-2, with D hard to call. V lost 5 bases and J 4 bases, leaving 5 bases between the germline ends. The CDR3 covers 12 residues. Germline CDR1 SGHVS, CDR2 FNYEAQ. The CDR3: CASSHITGELFF. CDR3 nucleotides: TGTGCCAGCAGCCATATCACCGGGGAGCTGTTTTTT.

The chain is built from TRBV6-5 and TRBJ2-7; D may be TRBD1 (6 bases). Germline V CDR1 and CDR2: MNHEY, SVGAGI. The CDR3 is 15 amino acids. The V and J ends lost 8 bases and 0 bases respectively, with 17 bases between them. The CDR3 here is CASAIRGRSSYEQYF. The CDR3 bases are TGTGCCAGCGCCATCAGGGGCCGATCCTCCTACGAGCAGTACTTC.

The chain carries TRBV5-1 and TRBJ2-7, with 10 positions matching TRBD2. The CDR3 has 15 amino acids. Germline V gene sequence: CDR1 SGHRS, CDR2 YFSETQ. J gave up 1 base and V 0 bases, and 1 base lay outside the gene matches. CDR3 amino acids: CASSLERGGSYEQYF. CDR3 DNA: TGCGCCAGCAGCTTGGAGCGGGGGGGTTCCTACGAGCAGTACTTC.

In this sample, this clone turned up a few times. The V call is TRBV7-3, the J call TRBJ2-7; a possible D gene is TRBD1 (5 bases). Trimming shortened V by 4 bases and J by 3 bases, and 10 bases separated the two germline ends. Germline values: CDR1 SGHTA, CDR2 FQGTGA. The CDR3 has 13 residues. Written as DNA, the CDR3 is TGTGCCAGCAGCTCGTCCCAGGGCTACGAGCAGTACTTC. Residues: CASSSSQGYEQYF.

The chain links TRBV18 to TRBJ2-7; D unresolved. Germline V gene data show CDR1 as KGHSH and CDR2 as LQKENI. V shed 0 bases and J shed 5 bases, with 11 bases lying between them. There are 14 residues in the CDR3. The CDR3 sequence is CASSPPWLINEQYF. The CDR3 DNA follows: TGTGCCAGCTCACCACCGTGGCTGATTAACGAGCAGTACTTC.

This clone has only one observation. The chain is built from TRBV7-6 and TRBJ2-3, with D perhaps matching TRBD1 (6 bases). CDR3 length: 14 residues. Germline CDR1 reads SGHVS; CDR2 reads FNYEAQ. V lost 2 bases and J lost 2, with 8 bases in between. The CDR3 DNA sequence: TGTGCCAGCAGCTTAACAGGGAACACAGATACGCAGTATTTT. Its protein product is CASSLTGNTDTQYF.

This clone was counted between two and nine times. The chain combines TRBV6-1 with TRBJ2-7, with D possibly matching TRBD1 (5 bases). There are 15 residues in the CDR3. With 1 base removed from V and 5 bases from J, the gap between germline ends came to 15 bases. Germline CDR1 and CDR2: MNHNS and SASEGT. CDR3 protein: CASSEEETAPNEQYF. The CDR3 DNA reads as TGTGCCAGCAGTGAAGAGGAGACAGCCCCTAACGAGCAGTACTTC.